These 13 T cell receptor beta chains came from one sample sequenced in a study of T cell repertoires and HLA-DP antigens. Repertoires were generated with immunoSEQ multiplex PCR, while TCRdb's copy carries only in-frame clones and drops some. The sample contains about 73,000 clones, just under 80% of which appear only once. The antigens for these receptors are not known. Sequencing used CD4+ T cells from PBMCs. These receptors were obtained from a man aged 55 to 70 in good health and CMV-seronegative.

This clone was seen ten or more times. The rearrangement links TRBV11-3 to TRBJ1-1; the D gene is possibly TRBD1 (5 bases). CDR1 is SGHNT and CDR2 is YENEEA in the germline V gene. Trimming pared 6 bases from V and 2 bases from J, leaving 19 bases between. The CDR3 contains 16 residues. CDR3 sequence (DNA): TGTGCCAGCAGGCACGTGGGGGGACCCCCAAACACTGAAGCTTTCTTT. This encodes CASRHVGGPPNTEAFF.

This chain connects TRBV5-1 to TRBJ2-7; 9 positions match TRBD1. V trimming: 4 bases; J trimming: 5 bases; junction bases outside the gene matches: 10. This CDR3 has 15 amino acids. Germline V CDR1 and CDR2: SGHRS, YFSETQ. CDR3 in DNA: TGCGCCAGCAGCATGGGGGTACGACAGGGGGACGAGCAGTACTTC. Its translation is CASSMGVRQGDEQYF.

This chain joins TRBV10-3 and TRBJ2-2; 11 nucleotides agree with TRBD1. CDR3 length equals 15 residues. V lost 10 bases and J lost 5; bases outside the gene matches: 9. CDR1 is ENHRY and CDR2 is SYGVKD in the germline V gene. The CDR3: CATRRGQGATGELFF. As DNA, the CDR3 is TGTGCCACCCGACGAGGACAGGGGGCTACCGGGGAGCTGTTTTTT.

The V call is TRBV30, the J call TRBJ2-5; TRBD2 aligns across 13 bases. V shed 3 bases, J shed 1 base, and the junction held 11 bases outside the gene matches. This CDR3 has 18 residues. Per the germline V gene, CDR1 is GTSNPN and CDR2 is SVGIG (reference sequence). In DNA, the CDR3 is TGTGCCTGGAGAGGCGGACTAGCGGGAGTAATACCCCAAGAGACCCAGTACTTC. Its protein product is CAWRGGLAGVIPQETQYF. The full variable domain, rest sourced from reference TRBV30 and TRBJ2-5, is SQTIHQWPATLVQPVGSPLSLECTVEGTSNPNLYWYRQAAGRGLQLLFYSVGIGQISSEVPQNLSASRPQDRQFILSSKKLLLSDSGFYLCAWRGGLAGVIPQETQYFGPGTRLLVL.

The chain joins TRBV7-2 to TRBJ2-3, with TRBD2 matching 7 bases. Germline values: CDR1 SGHTA, CDR2 FQGNSA. With 6 bases clipped from V and 2 bases from J, the junction kept 11 bases outside the gene matches. The CDR3 has 16 residues. For the CDR3, the DNA is TGTGCCAGCAGTTCGTCGGCTAGCGGCCTCACAGATACGCAGTATTTT. Translation gives CASSSSASGLTDTQYF.

The rearrangement joins TRBV4-1 to TRBJ1-4; perhaps TRBD1 as D (5 bases). The germline gives CDR1 MGHRA, CDR2 YSYEKL. V lost 0 bases to trimming and J lost 7 bases, with 6 bases between them. The CDR3 is 13 amino acids. The CDR3 nucleotides read TGCGCCAGCAGCCAAGACAGGGCTGAAAAACTGTTTTTT. Translation gives CASSQDRAEKLFF.

This chain uses TRBV7-3 with TRBJ1-6, with D hard to call. The germline V gene has CDR1 SGHTA and CDR2 FQGTGA. V lost 5 bases and J lost 7, with 18 bases in between. This CDR3 contains 16 residues. CDR3 residues: CASSIKTTTTNSPLHF. In DNA, the CDR3 is TGTGCCAGCAGCATCAAGACAACAACCACCAATTCACCCCTCCACTTT.

The CDR3 sequence: CAWSGRSRYNEQFF. CDR3 in DNA: TGTGCCTGGAGTGGTAGGTCTCGCTACAATGAGCAGTTCTTC. This chain joins TRBV30 and TRBJ2-1; D gene unclear. The CDR3 runs to 14 residues. The germline V and J ends were trimmed by 1 base and 3 bases, with 10 bases remaining between them. Germline CDR1 GTSNPN, CDR2 SVGIG (reference sequence).

The V gene is TRBV5-6, the J gene TRBJ1-1, with 10 nucleotides matching TRBD1. V shed 4 bases, J shed 3 bases, and the junction held 9 bases outside the gene matches. This CDR3 has 16 residues. Germline V gene lookup returns CDR1 SGHDT and CDR2 YYEEEE. CDR3 in amino acids: CASSPRDRGYDTEAFF. The CDR3 nucleotides are TGTGCCAGCAGCCCCCGGGACAGGGGTTATGACACTGAAGCTTTCTTT.

The chain recombines TRBV2 with TRBJ2-1, with 11 bases fitting TRBD1. Germline loops: CDR1 SNHLY, CDR2 FYNNEI. J gave up 1 base and V 6 bases, and 17 bases lay outside the gene matches. The CDR3 has 20 residues. The CDR3 region is CASSPSRTGGDLWSYNEQFF. The CDR3 DNA reads as TGTGCCAGCAGCCCCAGTCGGACAGGGGGCGATTTGTGGTCCTACAATGAGCAGTTCTTC.

The chain employs TRBV28 and TRBJ2-1, with D perhaps assigned TRBD1 or TRBD2 (6 bases each). Germline V gene sequence: CDR1 MDHEN, CDR2 SYDVKM. The V and J ends lost 7 bases and 0 bases respectively, with 13 bases between them. The CDR3 sequence is 15 residues long. The CDR3 sequence: CASTRGPNSYNEQFF. In DNA, the CDR3 is TGTGCCAGCACCCGGGGGCCGAACTCCTACAATGAGCAGTTCTTC. Full variable domain (rest looked up from reference TRBV28 and TRBJ2-1): DVKVTQSSRYLVKRTGEKVFLECVQDMDHENMFWYRQDPGLGLRLIYFSYDVKMKEKGDIPEGYSVSREKKERFSLILESASTNQTSMYLCASTRGPNSYNEQFFGPGTRLTVL.

The chain uses TRBV19 and TRBJ1-5; D not certain. This CDR3 contains 15 residues. V was trimmed by 7 bases and J by 4 bases, leaving 17 bases between them. CDR1 is LNHDA, CDR2 SQIVND, per germline (reference sequence). CDR3 coding DNA: TGTGCCAGTAATCCCCTGGATGGCCCGAATCAGCCCCAGCATTTT. Translating gives CASNPLDGPNQPQHF. Complete variable domain (other parts from reference TRBV19 and TRBJ1-5): DGGITQSPKYLFRKEGQNVTLSCEQNLNHDAMYWYRQDPGQGLRLIYYSQIVNDFQKGDIAEGYSVSREKKESFPLTVTSAQKNPTAFYLCASNPLDGPNQPQHFGDGTRLSIL.

Points on this clone: The same CDR3 can be traced to other DNA sequences in this sample. The J gene is TRBJ2-2, the V gene TRBV7-2; 8 nucleotides align to TRBD2. Germline values: CDR1 SGHTA, CDR2 FQGNSA. This CDR3 has 16 residues. Unmatched junction bases numbered 8, after V lost 3 bases and J lost 5 bases. CDR3 in amino acids: CASSFLSGGRTGELFF. As DNA, the CDR3 is TGTGCCAGCAGCTTCTTGTCGGGGGGGCGTACCGGGGAGCTGTTTTTT.